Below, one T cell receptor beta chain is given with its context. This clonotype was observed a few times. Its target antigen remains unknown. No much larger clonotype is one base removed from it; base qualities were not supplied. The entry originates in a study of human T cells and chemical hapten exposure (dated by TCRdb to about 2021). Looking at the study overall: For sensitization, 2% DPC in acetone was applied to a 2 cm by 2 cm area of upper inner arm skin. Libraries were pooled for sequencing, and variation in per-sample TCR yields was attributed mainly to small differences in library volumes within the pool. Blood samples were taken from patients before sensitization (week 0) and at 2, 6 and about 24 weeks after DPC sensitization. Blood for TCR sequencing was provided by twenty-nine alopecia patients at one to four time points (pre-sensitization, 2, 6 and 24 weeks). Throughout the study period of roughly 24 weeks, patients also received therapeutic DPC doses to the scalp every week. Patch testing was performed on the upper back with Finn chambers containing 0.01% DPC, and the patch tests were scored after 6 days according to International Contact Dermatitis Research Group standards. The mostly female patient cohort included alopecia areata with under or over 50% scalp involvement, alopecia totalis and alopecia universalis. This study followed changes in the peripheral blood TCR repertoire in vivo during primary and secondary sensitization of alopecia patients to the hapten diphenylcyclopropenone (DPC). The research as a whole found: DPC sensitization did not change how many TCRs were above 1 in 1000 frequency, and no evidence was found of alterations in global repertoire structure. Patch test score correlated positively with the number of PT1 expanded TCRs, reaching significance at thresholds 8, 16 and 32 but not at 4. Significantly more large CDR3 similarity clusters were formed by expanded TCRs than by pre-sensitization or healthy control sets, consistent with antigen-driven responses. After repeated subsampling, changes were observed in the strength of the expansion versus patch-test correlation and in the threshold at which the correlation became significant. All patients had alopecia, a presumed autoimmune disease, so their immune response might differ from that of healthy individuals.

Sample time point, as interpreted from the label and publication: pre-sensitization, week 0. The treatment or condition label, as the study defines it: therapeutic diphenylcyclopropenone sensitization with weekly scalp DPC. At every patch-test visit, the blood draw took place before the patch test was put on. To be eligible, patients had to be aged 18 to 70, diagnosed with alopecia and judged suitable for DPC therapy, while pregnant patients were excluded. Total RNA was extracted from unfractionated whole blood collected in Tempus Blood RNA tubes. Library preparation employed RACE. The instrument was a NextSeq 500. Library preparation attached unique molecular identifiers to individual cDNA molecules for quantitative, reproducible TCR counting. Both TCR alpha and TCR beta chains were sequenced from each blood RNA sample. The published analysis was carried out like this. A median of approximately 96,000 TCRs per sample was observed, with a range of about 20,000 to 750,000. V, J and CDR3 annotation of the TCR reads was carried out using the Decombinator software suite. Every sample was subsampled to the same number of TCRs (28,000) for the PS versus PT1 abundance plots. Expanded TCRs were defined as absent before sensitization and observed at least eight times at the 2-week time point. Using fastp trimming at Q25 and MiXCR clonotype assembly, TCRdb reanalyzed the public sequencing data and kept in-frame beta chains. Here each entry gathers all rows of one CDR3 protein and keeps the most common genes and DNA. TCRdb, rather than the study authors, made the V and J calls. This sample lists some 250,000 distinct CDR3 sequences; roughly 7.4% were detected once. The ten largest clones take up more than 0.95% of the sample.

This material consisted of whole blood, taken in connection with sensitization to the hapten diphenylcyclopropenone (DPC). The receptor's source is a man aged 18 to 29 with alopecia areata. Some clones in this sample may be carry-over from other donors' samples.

DNA sequence: TGCGCCAGCAGCTTGCGGCCGGGACAGGGAGGGCAAGAGACCCAGTACTTC. This encodes CASSLRPGQGGQETQYF. The V gene is TRBV5-1 and the J gene is TRBJ2-5, with 9 junctional bases fitting TRBD1. CDR1 and CDR2 are drawn from the germline V gene: SGHRS, YFSETQ. The cysteine opens and the phenylalanine closes a CDR3 of 17 amino acids. CDR3 DNA only is kept here, 51 bases in frame from base 1. V loses 1 base at its end and J loses 2 bases; junction bases beyond the gene matches: 9.